The subject of this entry is one T cell receptor (beta chain). Its antigen is unknown. Base qualities were left out, and no much larger clone turns up one base away. Each collaborating institution followed its own protocols to collect whole blood in K2EDTA tubes. Collaborator samples were shipped for TCRbeta analysis as frozen whole blood, isolated PBMCs, or DNA extracted from either sample type. TCRbeta CDR3 regions were amplified from genomic DNA by means of the immunoSEQ Assay, a bias-controlled multiplex PCR. The published analysis was carried out like this. Nucleated cell counts per sample were estimated from amplification of reference gene primers within the assay. Sequence reads were collapsed and filtered to measure the absolute abundance of every unique TCRbeta CDR3 rearrangement. For each sample, productive Simpson clonality was calculated by taking the square root of Simpson's diversity index across productive rearrangements. Not all clones reach the TCRdb copy of this immuneACCESS table, which keeps in-frame sequences only. Checked studies attribute under half of the gap to unresolved V genes and leave the rest unexplained. That table supplies the V and J calls and clone size; D and trimming were determined from the DNA. The sample table contains fewer than 90,000 clones; only one count was recorded for 86% of them. The top ten hold around 3.9% of the sample.

This entry belongs to a study of blood T cell repertoires in COVID-19 (dated by TCRdb to 2020 to 2022). Study-wide context: Samples from collaborators originated in the United States, Italy and Spain and spanned both the acute and convalescent phases of COVID-19. The material from the prospective study consisted of cDNA or gDNA derived from T cells, B-cell-depleted T cells, or PBMCs. The dataset comprised deeply sampled blood TCRbeta repertoires from subjects exposed to, actively infected with, or recovered from COVID-19. The repertoires were released in a freely available public database meant as a resource for research on the immune response to SARS-CoV-2. The samples were drawn from the first 160 participants of the ongoing ImmuneRACE study and from some 1,300 subjects provided by 6 global collaborators. Nearly every sample came with metadata listing a de-identified subject ID, COVID-19 status, age in years and sex. HLA class I and class II types, where available, came from metadata supplied by the sample provider rather than from assay-based typing.

Overall study results and their limits: How much clinical and demographic metadata was included differed by source and by participant, and the metadata was provided uncurated.

Clipping removes 3 bases from V and 5 bases from J, with 2 as the unmatched junction base count. The germline V gene provides CDR1 SGHVS and CDR2 FQNEAQ. The CDR3 starts with the cysteine, ends with the phenylalanine, and has 14 residues. The read is trimmed to its CDR3 DNA, 42 bases read in frame from base 1. The sequenced sample consisted of peripheral blood. The rearranged chain carries TRBV7-8 and TRBJ2-1; TRBD2 aligns with 9 central bases. The clonotype originates from a man between 65 and 80 years old with active COVID-19. The sequenced DNA: TGTGCCAGCAGCTTCCGCGGGAGGGACAATGAGCAGTTCTTC. Its protein is CASSFRGRDNEQFF.